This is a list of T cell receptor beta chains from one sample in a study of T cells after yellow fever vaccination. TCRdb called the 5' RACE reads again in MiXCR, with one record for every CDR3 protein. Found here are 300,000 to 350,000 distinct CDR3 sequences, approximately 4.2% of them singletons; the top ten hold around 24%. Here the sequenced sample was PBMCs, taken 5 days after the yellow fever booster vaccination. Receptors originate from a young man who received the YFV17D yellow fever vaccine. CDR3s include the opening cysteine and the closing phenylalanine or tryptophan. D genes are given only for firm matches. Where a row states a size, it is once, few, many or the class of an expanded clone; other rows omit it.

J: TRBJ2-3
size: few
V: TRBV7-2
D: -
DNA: TGTGCCAGCAGCTTAGAGTGGGGGGGCCTAGATACGCAGTATTTT
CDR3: CASSLEWGGLDTQYF

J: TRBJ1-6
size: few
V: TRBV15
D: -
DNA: TGTGCCACCAGCAGAGATCGGCCAGGCGGGTTTTCTAATTCACCCCTCCACTTT
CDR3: CATSRDRPGGFSNSPLHF

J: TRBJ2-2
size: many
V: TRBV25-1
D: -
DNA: TGTGCCAGCTCCAAGTCTGGGCAGGGCCGAAACACCGGGGAGCTGTTTTTT
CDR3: CASSKSGQGRNTGELFF

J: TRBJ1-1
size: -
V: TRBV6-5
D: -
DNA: TGTGCCAGCAGTTCCCCCCCCTTTGGGGCTTTCTTT
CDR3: CASSSPPFGAFF

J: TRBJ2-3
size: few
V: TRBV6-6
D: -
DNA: TGTGCCAGCAGCCGGCCTCTGGGGGCCGACACAGATACGCAGTATTTT
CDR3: CASSRPLGADTDTQYF

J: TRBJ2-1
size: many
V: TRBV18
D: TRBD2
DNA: TGTGCCAGCAGTCCTTCTAGCGGGGGGTACAATGAGCAGTTCTTC
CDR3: CASSPSSGGYNEQFF

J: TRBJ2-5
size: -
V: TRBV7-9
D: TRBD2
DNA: TGTGCCAGCAGCCGACGACTAGCGGGGGGGCGGGTCCTAGAGACCCAGTACTTC
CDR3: CASSRRLAGGRVLETQYF

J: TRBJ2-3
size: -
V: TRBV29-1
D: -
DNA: TGCAGCGTTGAAGACCCGGGAGTCCTGTTCGCTGCAGATACGCAGTATTTT
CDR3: CSVEDPGVLFAADTQYF

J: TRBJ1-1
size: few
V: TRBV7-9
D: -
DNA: TGTGCCAGCAGCTTAACTCTTAGCGGGGGCCGAACTGAAGCTTTCTTT
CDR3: CASSLTLSGGRTEAFF

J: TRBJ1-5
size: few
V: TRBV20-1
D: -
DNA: TGCAGTGCTAGCCTTGGACTCGGGAGCAATCAGCCCCAGCATTTT
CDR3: CSASLGLGSNQPQHF

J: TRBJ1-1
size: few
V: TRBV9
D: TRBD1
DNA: TGTGCCAGCAGCGGAGGACCCGGGACAGTGGGCACTGAAGCTTTCTTT
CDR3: CASSGGPGTVGTEAFF

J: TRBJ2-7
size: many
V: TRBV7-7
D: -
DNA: TGTGCCAGCAGCTTAAGACCTGACTCCTACGAGCAGTACTTC
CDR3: CASSLRPDSYEQYF

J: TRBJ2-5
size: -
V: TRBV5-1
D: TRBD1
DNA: TGCGCCAGCAGCCAGACAGGGGTAGCGGAGACCCAGTACTTC
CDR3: CASSQTGVAETQYF

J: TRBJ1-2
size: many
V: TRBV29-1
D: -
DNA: TGCAGCGGATGGATAGTGGATAACTATGGCTACACCTTC
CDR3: CSGWIVDNYGYTF

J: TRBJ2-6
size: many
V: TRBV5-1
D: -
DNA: TGCGCCAGCAGCTTGCAGGGGGGCTCTGGGGCCAACGTCCTGACTTTC
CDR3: CASSLQGGSGANVLTF

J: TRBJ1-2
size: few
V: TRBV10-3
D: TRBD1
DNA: TGTGCCATCAGTGAGTCGGGACAGGGGAGCTATGGCTACACCTTC
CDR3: CAISESGQGSYGYTF

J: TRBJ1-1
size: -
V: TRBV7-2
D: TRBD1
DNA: TGTGCCAGCAGCTCAGACAGGGTGACTGAAGCTTTCTTT
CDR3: CASSSDRVTEAFF

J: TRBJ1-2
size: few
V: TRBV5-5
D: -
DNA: TGTGCCAGCAGGGATGGTATTAACTATGGCTACACCTTC
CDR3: CASRDGINYGYTF

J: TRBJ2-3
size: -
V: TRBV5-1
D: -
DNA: TGCGCCAGCAGCTTCGAACTCGGGGTGCGAGATACGCAGTATTTT
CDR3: CASSFELGVRDTQYF

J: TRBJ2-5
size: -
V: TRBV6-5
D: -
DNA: TGTGCCAGCGGACACTTGTCGGCCCAAGAGACCCAGTACTTC
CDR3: CASGHLSAQETQYF

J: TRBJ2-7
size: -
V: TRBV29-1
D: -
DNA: TGCAGCGTTGGGGACGGGATCGGCTACGAGCAGTACTTC
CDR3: CSVGDGIGYEQYF

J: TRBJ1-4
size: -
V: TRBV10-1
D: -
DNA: TGCGCCAGCAGCGCCTTCTCCGGGACACCGAATGAAAAACTGTTTTTT
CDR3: CASSAFSGTPNEKLFF

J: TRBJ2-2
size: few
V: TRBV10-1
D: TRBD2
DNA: TGCGCCAGCCGGGGCGGGAGTGCCGGGGAGCTGTTTTTT
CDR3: CASRGGSAGELFF

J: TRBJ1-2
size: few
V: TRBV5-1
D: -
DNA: TGCGCCAGCAGCTTGGCCGCCAGACGGTCGGGCTACACCTTC
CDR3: CASSLAARRSGYTF

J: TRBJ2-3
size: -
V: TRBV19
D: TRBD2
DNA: TGTGCCACCGCGGGGTCCAGCGGGAGGCGGGATACGCAGTATTTT
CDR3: CATAGSSGRRDTQYF

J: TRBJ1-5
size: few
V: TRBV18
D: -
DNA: TGTGCCAGCTCACCAGGGTTGCCGAGCAATCAGCCCCAGCATTTT
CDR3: CASSPGLPSNQPQHF

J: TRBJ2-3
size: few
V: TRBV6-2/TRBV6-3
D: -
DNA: TGTGCCAGGACCCACGCGGGTACCGATACGCAGTATTTT
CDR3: CARTHAGTDTQYF

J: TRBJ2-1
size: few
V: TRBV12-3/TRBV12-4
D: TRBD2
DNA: TGTGCCAGCAGCCCAGGGACTAGCGGGGGACCCTACAATGAGCAGTTCTTC
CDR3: CASSPGTSGGPYNEQFF

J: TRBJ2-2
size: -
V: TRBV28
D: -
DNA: TGTGCCAGCAGTCCCCCACCCTACGCGAACACCGGGGAGCTGTTTTTT
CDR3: CASSPPPYANTGELFF

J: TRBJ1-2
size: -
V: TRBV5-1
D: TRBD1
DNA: TGCGCCAGCAGCTTGGATCCCAGGGGGGATCCTTGGACCTTC
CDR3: CASSLDPRGDPWTF

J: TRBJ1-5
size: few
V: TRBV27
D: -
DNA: TGTGCCAGCAGTTTAGAGGGATTTGGCAATCAGCCCCAGCATTTT
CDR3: CASSLEGFGNQPQHF

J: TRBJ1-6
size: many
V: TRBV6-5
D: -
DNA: TGTGCCAGCAGCCCAAGGACAACCTACTTT
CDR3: CASSPRTTYF

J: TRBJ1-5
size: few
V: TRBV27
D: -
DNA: TGTGCCAGCAGCCGGGCGGCATCGTACAATCAGCCCCAGCATTTT
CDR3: CASSRAASYNQPQHF

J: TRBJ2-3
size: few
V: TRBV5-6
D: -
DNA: TGTGCCAGCAGCCGACAACTTTTCACAGATACGCAGTATTTT
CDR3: CASSRQLFTDTQYF

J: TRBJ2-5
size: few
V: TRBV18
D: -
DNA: TGTGCCAGCTCACCGAATCCGGTAGGGGTGTCGGGAGAGACCCAGTACTTC
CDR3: CASSPNPVGVSGETQYF

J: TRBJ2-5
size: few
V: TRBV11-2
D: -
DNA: TGTGCCAGCAGCTTCCAGGGAGTAGAGACCCAGTACTTC
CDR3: CASSFQGVETQYF

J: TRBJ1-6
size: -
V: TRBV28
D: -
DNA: TGTGCCAGCAGTGGGTCAGGGGTTGGATCACCCCTCCACTTT
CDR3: CASSGSGVGSPLHF

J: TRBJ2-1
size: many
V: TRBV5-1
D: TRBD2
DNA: TGCGCCAGCAGCTGGGGATCTAGCGGGGGGGCCGGTGGATACAATGAGCAGTTCTTC
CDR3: CASSWGSSGGAGGYNEQFF

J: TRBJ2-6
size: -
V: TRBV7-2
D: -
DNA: TGTGCCAGCAGCCCGGACGCAACTGGGGCCAACGTCCTGACTTTC
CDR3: CASSPDATGANVLTF

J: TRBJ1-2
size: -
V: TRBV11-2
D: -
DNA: TGTGCCAGCAGCCCGGCCGGTGGCGCAGCGCCTTTCTATGGCTACACCTTC
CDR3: CASSPAGGAAPFYGYTF

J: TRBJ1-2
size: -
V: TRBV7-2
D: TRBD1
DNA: TGTGCCAGCAGCTTAGACGACAGGGTGGGGTATGGCTACACCTTC
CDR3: CASSLDDRVGYGYTF